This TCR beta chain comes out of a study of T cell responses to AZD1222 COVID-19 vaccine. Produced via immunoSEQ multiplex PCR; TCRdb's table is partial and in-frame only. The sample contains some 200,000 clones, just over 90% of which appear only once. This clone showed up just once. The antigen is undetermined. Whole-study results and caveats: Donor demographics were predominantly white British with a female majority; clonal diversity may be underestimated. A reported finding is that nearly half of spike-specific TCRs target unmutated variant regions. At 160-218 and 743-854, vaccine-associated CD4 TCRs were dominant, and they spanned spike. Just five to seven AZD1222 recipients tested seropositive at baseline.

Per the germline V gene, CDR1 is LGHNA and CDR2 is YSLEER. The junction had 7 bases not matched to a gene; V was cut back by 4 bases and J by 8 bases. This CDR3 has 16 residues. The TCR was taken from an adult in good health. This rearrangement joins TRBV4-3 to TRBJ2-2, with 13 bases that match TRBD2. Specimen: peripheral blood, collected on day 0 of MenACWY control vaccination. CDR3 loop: CASSLRLAGGSGELFF. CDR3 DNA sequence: TGCGCCAGCAGCCTCCGACTAGCGGGGGGCTCGGGGGAGCTGTTTTTT.